This is a list of T cell receptor beta chains from one sample in a study of cytomegalovirus exposure and HLA in healthy donors. The repertoire was sequenced with immunoSEQ multiplex PCR; TCRdb's copy has only in-frame clones and lacks some. The sample has 130,000 to 150,000 clones, around 76% seen once; the top ten hold almost 4%. The source material was PBMCs. Source of these receptors: a man aged 18 to 30 in good health and CMV-seronegative. Both conserved end residues are part of each CDR3. A D gene is named only where the DNA matches it firmly. Size tells how often a clone was seen (once, few, many) or the class of an expanded clone, and some rows leave it out.

v_call,clone_size,j_call,d_call,cdr3_nt,cdr3_aa
TRBV5-1,once,TRBJ1-2,-,TGCGCCAGCAGCTTGGAGGGGTCCTATGGCTACACCTTC,CASSLEGSYGYTF
TRBV2,-,TRBJ1-2,-,TGTGCCAGCAGTGTTGGGAGACAAATGGGCTACACCTTC,CASSVGRQMGYTF
TRBV6-5,-,TRBJ2-7,-,TGTGCCAGCAGTTCCATAACAGGGAAGCCCTACGAGCAGTACTTC,CASSSITGKPYEQYF
TRBV5-1,few,TRBJ1-2,-,TGCGCCAGCAGCCCAGCCACGGAGAACTATGGCTACACCTTC,CASSPATENYGYTF
TRBV7-2,-,TRBJ2-7,-,TGTGCCAGCAGCTACCTCAGGGGCGAGCAGTACTTC,CASSYLRGEQYF
TRBV28,few,TRBJ2-7,TRBD1,TGTGCCAGCTTACAGGGGGGATCCTCCTACGAGCAGTACTTC,CASLQGGSSYEQYF
TRBV5-1,few,TRBJ2-7,-,TGCGCCAGCAGCCCCCTGAGGCGGGAAAAAGAGCAGTACTTC,CASSPLRREKEQYF
TRBV5-6,-,TRBJ2-7,-,TGTGCCAGCAGCGGGACAGGGGATTCGGCGGGAGGGCGCTCCTACGAGCAGTACTTC,CASSGTGDSAGGRSYEQYF
TRBV5-1,-,TRBJ2-7,-,TGCGCCAGCAGCCTATTGACAGGCGTTTCCTACGAGCAGTACTTC,CASSLLTGVSYEQYF
TRBV14,-,TRBJ2-7,-,TGTGCCAGCAGCCAGGGCGGGGGCTCCCACGAGCAGTACTTC,CASSQGGGSHEQYF
TRBV28,-,TRBJ2-3,-,TGTGCCAGCGAATCCCCAGGTACGGGGAAGCGATTCACAGATACGCAGTATTTT,CASESPGTGKRFTDTQYF
TRBV30,-,TRBJ2-7,-,TGTGCCTGGACCCCCTCTCGCGAGCAGTACTTC,CAWTPSREQYF
TRBV19,-,TRBJ2-7,TRBD1,TGTGCCAGTAGTATACCTTTCGGGACAGCAGCGTACGAGCAGTACTTC,CASSIPFGTAAYEQYF
TRBV28,-,TRBJ1-5,TRBD1,TGTGCCAGCAGATGGGGACAGAGTGGCAATCAGCCCCAGCATTTT,CASRWGQSGNQPQHF
TRBV14,-,TRBJ1-4,-,TGTGCCAGCAGCCAGTTTTTGGGGCTTAATGAAAAACTGTTTTTT,CASSQFLGLNEKLFF
TRBV1,-,TRBJ2-5,-,TGCACCAGCAGCCACCCCCGACTAGCGGACGCACAAGAGACCCAGTACTTC,CTSSHPRLADAQETQYF
TRBV6-6,-,TRBJ1-1,-,TGTGCCAGCAGTTCGGGGGGCCAAGGTCGGAACACTGAAGCTTTCTTT,CASSSGGQGRNTEAFF
TRBV5-1,-,TRBJ2-5,-,TGCGCCAGTAAAGGTGGGGCAGTTCAAGAGACCCAGTACTTC,CASKGGAVQETQYF
TRBV10-1,-,TRBJ2-1,-,TGCGCCAGCAGTGTCCAGCGGGCTTACAATGAGCAGTTCTTC,CASSVQRAYNEQFF
TRBV29-1,few,TRBJ1-2,TRBD1,TGCAGCGCTCGGACAGGGGGAGACTATGGCTACACCTTC,CSARTGGDYGYTF
TRBV29-1,-,TRBJ1-4,-,TGCAGCGTTGAAATCCCTGGACAGACAACTAATGAAAAACTGTTTTTT,CSVEIPGQTTNEKLFF
TRBV19,-,TRBJ1-2,-,TGTGCCAGTAGTATAGATCTGTTGCGCGGCTACACCTTC,CASSIDLLRGYTF
TRBV5-1,-,TRBJ2-2,-,TGCGCCAGCAGCTTGGGGGGCGCGAACACCGGGGAGCTGTTTTTT,CASSLGGANTGELFF
TRBV28,once,TRBJ2-7,-,TGTGCCAGCAGTTTGGCAAGTTCTGGTCGCGGGGAGCAGTACTTC,CASSLASSGRGEQYF
TRBV7-7,-,TRBJ2-2,-,TGTGCCAGCAAACTGAACACCGGGGAGCTGTTTTTT,CASKLNTGELFF
TRBV4-1,-,TRBJ2-7,-,TGCGCCAGCAGCTACAATCACGTCGACAGATCCACCTACTTATACGAGCAGTACTTC,CASSYNHVDRSTYLYEQYF
TRBV30,-,TRBJ2-1,TRBD2,TGTGCCTGGTGGGGCGGGAGGAACTACAATGAGCAGTTCTTC,CAWWGGRNYNEQFF
TRBV9,-,TRBJ2-1,-,TGTGCCAGCAGCCCAGACTCGTCATACAATGAGCAGTTCTTC,CASSPDSSYNEQFF
TRBV6-1,-,TRBJ2-7,TRBD2,TGTGCCAGCGGGGAGACTAGCGGGAACTACGAGCAGTACTTC,CASGETSGNYEQYF
TRBV28,-,TRBJ2-5,TRBD1,TGTGCCAGTCGCGGACAGGGGAAGACCCAGTACTTC,CASRGQGKTQYF
TRBV19,-,TRBJ2-1,-,TGTGCCACCACAGGGATCGTAAATGAGCAGTTCTTC,CATTGIVNEQFF
TRBV6-5,few,TRBJ1-1,TRBD1,TGTGCCACAAAGGGACAGCAGAACACTGAAGCTTTCTTT,CATKGQQNTEAFF
TRBV25-1,-,TRBJ2-5,TRBD1,TGTGCCAGCAGTGAAAATCATCCAGGGGGCCGCGTCCAAGAGACCCAGTACTTC,CASSENHPGGRVQETQYF
TRBV19,-,TRBJ2-7,-,TGTGCCAGTAGTATAGATCCGCTCCTTTCGACGGACTTGGGGGAGCAGTACTTC,CASSIDPLLSTDLGEQYF
TRBV28,-,TRBJ2-5,TRBD1,TGTGCCAGCTGCAATCCCGGACAGGGACGTCTTTCAGAGACCCAGTACTTC,CASCNPGQGRLSETQYF
TRBV14,-,TRBJ2-3,TRBD2,TGTGCCAGCAGCCAAGGACAAGCGGGGGGCACAGATACGCAGTATTTT,CASSQGQAGGTDTQYF
TRBV6-1,-,TRBJ2-7,-,TGTGCCAGCAGTGGCCTTGGGAGCTCCTACGAGCAGTACTTC,CASSGLGSSYEQYF
TRBV7-9,-,TRBJ1-4,TRBD1,TGTGCCAGCAGCCCAGCGGGACAGGGGTTTAGGGAAAAACTGTTTTTT,CASSPAGQGFREKLFF
TRBV9,-,TRBJ2-1,TRBD2,TGTGCCAGCAGCGTAGTAGCGGGAGCCCTCAATGAGCAGTTCTTC,CASSVVAGALNEQFF
TRBV5-1,-,TRBJ2-5,TRBD2,TGCGCCAGCAGCCCCCTGCGGGGGGACTTCAGGGAGACCCAGTACTTC,CASSPLRGDFRETQYF
TRBV7-2,few,TRBJ1-4,-,TGTGCCAGCAGCCGGGACATGTCTAATGAAAAACTGTTTTTT,CASSRDMSNEKLFF